Below are 18 T cell receptor beta chains sequenced from a single sample in a study of shared clonotypes between healthy human individuals. Profiling relied on immunoSEQ multiplex PCR, and the TCRdb table lists in-frame clones only, not all of them. The top ten hold around 0.4% of the sample, which has some 2,500,000 clones, 90% to 95% seen once. Input material: naive CD4+ T cells from PBMCs. Subset meaning: CD45RA+ positively selected. The receptors here all came from a man in his late teens or twenties in good health. Some clones in this sample may be carry-over from other donors' samples.

The genes are TRBV6-1 and TRBJ1-2; perhaps TRBD1 as D (5 bases). CDR1 is MNHNS and CDR2 is SASEGT in the germline V gene. The CDR3 has 15 amino acids. Deletions cut 3 bases from V and 4 bases from J, with 15 bases between. CDR3 residues: CASSDLPGRPYGYTF. The CDR3 region has the DNA TGTGCCAGCAGTGATTTGCCGGGACGACCCTATGGCTACACCTTC.

V and J are TRBV2 and TRBJ1-1, with D maybe TRBD1 (5 bases). This CDR3 has 11 amino acids. V dropped 6 bases and J dropped 5 bases, with 7 bases sitting between them. CDR1 is SNHLY, CDR2 FYNNEI, per germline. DNA of the CDR3: TGTGCCAGCAGGAGGACAACTGAAGCTTTCTTT. Translating it yields CASRRTTEAFF.

The sample holds one count of this clone. This rearrangement joins TRBV7-2 to TRBJ2-1, with TRBD1 as a possible D gene (5 bases). Trimming stripped 1 base from V and 8 bases from J, with 12 bases between. The germline gives CDR1 SGHTA, CDR2 FQGNSA. This CDR3 region has 14 residues. This CDR3 is CASSLVSTGDEQFF. The CDR3 DNA follows: TGTGCCAGCAGCTTAGTAAGTACAGGTGATGAGCAGTTCTTC.

The chain joins TRBV18 to TRBJ1-1; 9 nucleotides line up with TRBD1. J lost 7 bases, V lost 0 bases, and 6 bases had no gene match. The CDR3 runs to 15 residues. Germline values: CDR1 KGHSH, CDR2 LQKENI. CDR3 sequence (DNA): TGTGCCAGCTCACCACCGACTGGACAGGGGTTTGAAGCTTTCTTT. Translating gives CASSPPTGQGFEAFF.

With regard to this clone: Its ends do not fully match the called genes, so a read error is possible. The chain carries TRBV28 and TRBJ2-7, with D hard to call. This CDR3 is built from 12 residues. Germline assignment: CDR1 MDHEN and CDR2 SYDVKM. Here the CDR3 reads CASSILGTRPNF. CDR3 sequence (DNA): TGTGCCAGCAGCATATTAGGCACAAGACCGAACTTC.

V and J are TRBV19 and TRBJ1-1; TRBD1 matches at 10 bases. CDR3 length: 16 residues. CDR1 and CDR2 (germline): LNHDA, SQIVND (reference sequence). V was clipped by 1 base and J by 10 bases; unmatched bases: 12. DNA for the CDR3: TGTGCCAGTAGTATAGGTTTCCGGGACAGGGGTAAACGAGCTTTCTTT. It translates to CASSIGFRDRGKRAFF. The full variable domain, with the rest looked up from reference TRBV19 and TRBJ1-1, is DGGITQSPKYLFRKEGQNVTLSCEQNLNHDAMYWYRQDPGQGLRLIYYSQIVNDFQKGDIAEGYSVSREKKESFPLTVTSAQKNPTAFYLCASSIGFRDRGKRAFFGQGTRLTVV.

In its sample, this clone was seen once. The CDR3 sequence is CASSYGGQPSYEQYF. CDR3 coding DNA: TGTGCCAGCAGTTACGGGGGACAGCCTAGTTACGAGCAGTACTTC. The chain recombines TRBV6-6 with TRBJ2-7; 7 bases match TRBD1. The CDR3 length is 15 residues. Germline V gives CDR1 MNHNY, CDR2 SVGAGI (reference sequence). V was clipped by 2 bases and J by 4 bases; unmatched bases: 8.

In its sample, this clone was seen once. V gene TRBV10-1 combines with J gene TRBJ2-2; 11 bases are a match to TRBD1. V trimming: 1 base; J trimming: 4 bases; junction bases outside the gene matches: 5. There are 17 residues in the CDR3. Per the germline V gene, CDR1 is WNHNN and CDR2 is SYGVQD (reference sequence). The CDR3 coding sequence is TGCGCCAGCAGTGAGTACGGGGGGACAGGGGGCACCGGGGAGCTGTTTTTT. Protein: CASSEYGGTGGTGELFF.

CDR3 region: CASSAGTAGDTQYF. In DNA form, the CDR3 reads TGTGCCAGCAGCGCCGGGACAGCGGGAGATACGCAGTATTTT. J is TRBJ2-3 and V is TRBV9, with D perhaps TRBD1 (7 bases). The V gene's germline CDR1 is SGDLS and CDR2 YYNGEE. This CDR3 is 14 amino acids long. V lost 3 bases to trimming and J lost 5 bases, with 13 bases between them. Together with reference TRBV9 and TRBJ2-3, the CDR3 gives the full variable domain: DSGVTQTPKHLITATGQRVTLRCSPRSGDLSVYWYQQSLDQGLQFLIQYYNGEERAKGNILERFSAQQFPDLHSELNLSSLELGDSALYFCASSAGTAGDTQYFGPGTRLTVL.

This clone was observed a single time. The rearrangement uses TRBV6-6 and TRBJ1-1; D is undetermined. The CDR3 covers 16 residues. Trimming removed 7 bases at V and 3 bases at J, with 21 bases between. Germline CDR1 reads MNHNY; CDR2 reads SVGAGI (reference sequence). The CDR3 region has the DNA TGTGCCAGCACCCACTCGAGGTTGAGGTACGACACTGAAGCTTTCTTT. Protein: CASTHSRLRYDTEAFF.

The chain carries TRBV27 and TRBJ1-4; D is uncertain. CDR1 is MNHEY and CDR2 is SMNVEV in the germline V gene (reference sequence). Trimming cost V 3 bases and J 0 bases, with 14 bases left between them. The CDR3 contains 17 residues. The chain's CDR3 is CASSFTGFSATNEKLFF. The CDR3, as DNA: TGTGCCAGCAGTTTTACGGGCTTTAGTGCAACTAATGAAAAACTGTTTTTT.

This chain joins TRBV28 and TRBJ1-2; D possibly corresponds to TRBD1 (6 bases). Germline assignment: CDR1 MDHEN and CDR2 SYDVKM. The CDR3 is made up of 14 amino acids. With 3 bases removed from V and 7 bases from J, the gap between germline ends came to 15 bases. The CDR3 is CASSFSQGQTGYTF. CDR3 nucleotide sequence: TGTGCCAGCAGTTTTTCGCAGGGGCAAACTGGCTACACCTTC.

The chain has TRBV5-1 and TRBJ2-5; 8 positions agree with TRBD1. The germline CDR1 and CDR2 sequences are SGHRS and YFSETQ. V shed 4 bases, J shed 4 bases, and the junction held 9 bases outside the gene matches. CDR3 length: 15 residues. CDR3 loop: CASSPGTGRRETQYF. The CDR3 coding sequence is TGCGCCAGCAGCCCCGGGACAGGCCGACGAGAGACCCAGTACTTC.

The chain uses TRBV6-5 and TRBJ1-1, with TRBD1 matching 8 bases. The CDR3 is 14 amino acids. J lost 11 bases, V lost 6 bases, and 14 bases had no gene match. The germline gives CDR1 MNHEY, CDR2 SVGAGI. The CDR3 here is CASRLDREATGAFF. In DNA, the CDR3 is TGTGCCAGCAGGCTGGACAGGGAGGCGACGGGCGCTTTCTTT.

The chain joins TRBV15 to TRBJ2-2; 16 nucleotides line up with TRBD2. Germline lookup yields CDR1 LNHNV and CDR2 YYDKDF (reference sequence). V gave up 0 bases and J gave up 13 bases; unmatched junction bases: 20. The CDR3 is 21 residues long. CDR3 bases: TGTGCCACCAGCAGAGATAAATTCGGAGGGACTAGCGGGAGGGGAGGGGGAGTGCTGTTTTTT. Translated, it gives CATSRDKFGGTSGRGGGVLFF. The entire variable domain, with the rest obtained from reference TRBV15 and TRBJ2-2, is as follows: DAMVIQNPRYQVTQFGKPVTLSCSQTLNHNVMYWYQQKSSQAPKLLFHYYDKDFNNEADTPDNFQSRRPNTSFCFLDIRSPGLGDTAMYLCATSRDKFGGTSGRGGGVLFFGEGSRLTVL.

In DNA form, the CDR3 reads TGTGCCAGCAGCCCCAGACAGGGAGGTGGTGGCTACACCTTC. It translates to CASSPRQGGGGYTF. V is TRBV7-3 and J is TRBJ1-2; 7 bases fit TRBD1. The CDR3 extends over 14 amino acids. Germline assignment: CDR1 SGHTA and CDR2 FQGTGA. V gave up 5 bases and J gave up 7 bases; unmatched junction bases: 10.

This rearrangement joins TRBV6-6 to TRBJ1-5, with a weak D call TRBD1 (6 bases). The length of the CDR3 is 13 residues. Trimming removed 8 bases from V and 3 bases from J, with 11 bases in between. Germline V gives CDR1 MNHNY, CDR2 SVGAGI (reference sequence). DNA of the CDR3: TGTGCCAGCTGGAACAGGGTCAATCAGCCCCAGCATTTT. This sequence encodes CASWNRVNQPQHF.

The V gene is TRBV7-9, the J gene TRBJ1-4; a possible D gene is TRBD1 (5 bases). Trimming shortened V by 1 base and J by 7 bases, and 13 bases separated the two germline ends. Germline CDR1 reads SEHNR; CDR2 reads FQNEAQ (reference sequence). The CDR3 is 15 residues long. In nucleotides, the CDR3 is TGTGCCAGCAGCTTAGGTTCCAGGGAACGTGAAAAACTGTTTTTT. This translates into CASSLGSREREKLFF. Using reference TRBV7-9 and TRBJ1-4 for the parts outside the CDR3, the full variable domain is DTGVSQNPRHKITKRGQNVTFRCDPISEHNRLYWYRQTLGQGPEFLTYFQNEAQLEKSRLLSDRFSAERPKGSFSTLEIQRTEQGDSAMYLCASSLGSREREKLFFGSGTQLSVL.